This T cell receptor beta chain was found in a study of regulatory T cells in long-lasting Graves disease (dated by TCRdb to the early 2020s). With regard to the full study: Antithyroid drugs had been taken for less than 3 months by newly diagnosed Graves' disease patients. Persistent Graves' disease patients were compared with newly diagnosed Graves' disease patients by peripheral blood TCR sequencing and RNA sequencing. The study was registered as a clinical trial and conducted in China. A total of approximately 35 samples underwent TCR sequencing: about 13 from persistent and roughly 20 from newly diagnosed Graves' disease patients.

Taken from the germline V gene, the CDR1 and CDR2 loops are MDHEN and SYDVKM. The CDR3 has 12 amino acids, counting the end cysteine and phenylalanine. Only the CDR3 region is kept as DNA, spanning 36 bases read in frame from base 1. The meaning of the sample's time point label: newly diagnosed GD, antithyroid drugs for less than 3 months. For both TCR sequencing and RNA sequencing, RNA was extracted from PBMCs using TRIzol. Graves' disease was diagnosed according to American Thyroid Association guidelines. The patients came from an endocrinology department in Xi'an, China. Each patient gave about 8.1 milliliters of peripheral blood, collected in an EDTA anticoagulant tube. Ficoll Paque Plus density gradient separation was used to isolate PBMCs, and no further T cell sorting was done. An Agilent 2100 Bioanalyzer and agarose gel were used to check RNA quality, while a NanoDrop 2000 measured RNA concentration.

At least ten counts were recorded for this clonotype. Its cognate antigen has yet to be identified. No base quality values were provided; no much bigger clone lies one nucleotide off. What the authors observed across the whole study: Persistent Graves' disease patients showed lower TCR Shannon entropy and fewer highly expanded clones than newly diagnosed patients, suggesting clonal expansion. Sequencing and analysis were restricted to the TCR beta chain. Because the primary lesion, thyroid tissue, could not be accessed, the study looked at peripheral blood alone. The authors acknowledged the small sample size as a limitation that may reduce accuracy. Persistent patients shared more public clonotypes among themselves (around 2,800) than newly diagnosed patients did (about 970). Persistent disease showed preferential use of TRBV28, TRBJ1-2 and TRBJ2-5, whereas newly diagnosed disease favored TRBV20-1 and TRBJ2-1.

The library relied on multiplex PCR. These reads were obtained on an Illumina HiSeq 4000. CDR3 regions were amplified by Arm-PCR with iRepertoire HTBI primers to construct TCR beta libraries. PCR products were gel purified before sequencing. In the source study's methods: Gene usage analysis of CDR3 amino acid clonotypes relied on the 62 TRBV and 15 or so TRBJ segments identified across samples. Filtered high-quality paired reads were merged into contigs using COPE and FqMerger. Contigs were aligned with BLAST to IMGT TRBV, TRBD and TRBJ reference genes, and CDR3 was defined per IMGT. Highly expanded clones were defined as clonotypes with a frequency above 0.1%. Shannon entropy served as the measure of repertoire diversity, while the Gini coefficient captured V-J evenness. A clonotype was considered public if more than one individual shared it. TCRdb reran the public reads through fastp at Q25 and MiXCR, keeping productive beta chains. Duplicate CDR3 protein sequences are folded into a single record with the most common DNA and genes. These V and J calls originate from TCRdb's pipeline instead of the authors' own analysis. The sample table holds about 300,000 distinct CDR3 sequences, of which under 20% were seen once. About 39% of the sample is in the top ten clones.

The chain was built from TRBV28 and TRBJ1-4; a weak D assignment points to TRBD1 (5 bases agree). The sequencing used peripheral blood mononuclear cells (PBMCs), collected at new diagnosis, from a patient treated with antithyroid drugs. This clonotype originated in a female donor with Graves disease. The CDR3 reads as follows: CTIGRGAEKLFF. Here is the DNA: TGTACCATAGGGAGAGGGGCTGAAAAACTGTTTTTT.